One T cell receptor beta chain is described in this entry. Its antigen is not yet known. No much larger clone is present one base from it, and per-base qualities are unavailable. The entry originates in a study of cytomegalovirus exposure and HLA in healthy donors listed by TCRdb under 2017. For context, the study as a whole: In an earlier analysis of some 550 of the donors, about 260 Gb of sequence data and some 120 million unique TCR beta sequences from about 190 million T cells were reported. Alongside the repertoire data, information on donor age, sex, ethnicity and CMV serostatus was compiled. Genome-wide SNP genotypes for about 65% of the roughly 700 donors were used in a later genetic analysis, which treated that subset as a discovery cohort. Among almost 400 genotyped donors of the cohort, an average of approximately 230,000 unique TCR beta nucleotide sequences were sequenced per donor, about a sixth of them non-productive. Every discovery cohort repertoire had been produced on one sequencing platform. Approximately 330 gigabases of sequencing data and approximately 91 million unique TCR sequences made up an early release that covered under 750 HLA-typed donors. To decide whether each TCR beta V gene segment behaved as functional or pseudogenic, an earlier analysis of fewer than 750 of the donors relied on high-throughput TCR beta sequencing. The study aimed to test whether signatures of past pathogen exposure could be identified by cataloging public T cell receptors. Typing coverage differed by locus: A, B, C, DRB1 and DQB1 were typed in about 620-630 donors, DQA1 in approximately 520, DPA1 in 606, and DPB1 in roughly 470. In addition to the first cohort of 650 to 750 subjects, a separate validation cohort of around 110 different subjects was used. Both class I and class II loci were covered by HLA typing, at four-digit resolution. Of the roughly 390 genotyped donors, 81% were placed in the genetic ancestry cluster associated with self-reported Caucasian donors. The study combined high-throughput TCR immunosequencing, statistical association of individual TCRs with disease status, and machine learning to predict cytomegalovirus infection status. The study profiled the T cell repertoires of some 610 subjects by immunosequencing and related them to cytomegalovirus serostatus. The later analysis used no new phenotypic data to find candidate immune exposures, relying instead on TCR beta sequences and their occurrence across donors. To study patterns of TCR occurrence, a later analysis re-analyzed previously published TCR beta repertoires from 700 or so donors and added high-resolution HLA genotyping. Because of strong linkage in the cohort, four or five DR-DQ haplotypes were treated as single units for association and clustering.

Library preparation employed the immunoSEQ multiplex PCR assay. The multiplex PCR relied on a mix of 60 forward primers for TCR Vbeta segments and 13 reverse primers for TCR Jbeta segments. The CDR3 region of rearranged TCR beta genes was amplified from genomic DNA with a multiplex PCR assay. The Illumina HiSeq System was used to sequence the amplified TCR beta libraries as 87-base-pair reads. For the original study's pipeline: In a later analysis, tens of millions of unique TCR beta chains were counted across the 500 to 850 repertoires, and roughly 11 million of these chains were shared by at least two donors. Raw reads were error-corrected and collapsed into unique sequences with a nearest-neighbor algorithm that merged closely related sequences to remove PCR and sequencing errors. Alignment of CDR3 sequences to IMGT reference sequences was used to assign V, D and J gene segments. For a sequence to be retained, a match of at least six nucleotides was required to both a V gene segment and a J gene segment. Rearrangements were called productive when the CDR3 lacked stop codons and stayed in frame with V and J; all others were non-productive. CDR3 was defined by IMGT convention, running from the second conserved V-encoded cysteine to the conserved J-encoded phenylalanine. The earlier analysis of about 640 of the donors excluded any sequence lacking an unambiguous match to a single V gene segment. An earlier analysis of approximately 590 of the donors classified V segments as functional when productive rearrangements were above 56.7% and as segregating when the standard deviation between donors was above 5%. To diagnose cytomegalovirus status from the catalog of TCR beta chain sequences, a statistical classification framework was built. A later analysis assigned V and J genes by comparing TCR nucleotide sequences with IMGT/GENE-DB human TR gene sequences. The TCRdist pipeline was used in a later analysis to assign CDR3 sequences and most-parsimonious VDJ recombination scenarios. A later analysis defined each TCR beta chain by its CDR3 amino acid sequence plus V-gene family, and excluded reads lacking a unique V-gene family. As a way to deal with suspected cross-contamination and a sequencing artifact, a later analysis dropped over 550 nucleotide sequences that were highly shared and had low generation probability. For each public chain, a later analysis derived a clonal expansion index from normalized ranks of inferred template counts within each repertoire. Generation probabilities in a later analysis came from a VDJ recombination model fitted to out-of-frame rearrangements, and those results were checked against IGoR. A later analysis scored TCR-TCR, TCR-HLA and TCR-CMV co-occurrence with hypergeometric tests, applying a repertoire-size bias correction to TCR pairs. To estimate false discovery rates, a later analysis permuted the HLA or CMV assignments 20 times. In a later analysis, co-occurring TCRs were grouped with DBSCAN, and TCRdist sequence similarity was added when clustering was performed within HLA-allele-positive subsets. Co-occurrence clustering excluded repertoires with fewer than 30,000 or more than 120,000 public chains, plus five with anomalous nucleotide sharing. TCRdb provides this immuneACCESS table in a form limited to in-frame rearrangements. Some clones are lacking; in checked studies, under half of them reflect an unresolved V gene, and why the rest are absent is not known. V and J calls plus clone size are reproduced from that table; the DNA served to infer D and trimming. Recorded for this sample are 150,000 to 200,000 clones; 60% to 80% of them occurred a single time. The ten largest clones take up about 3.2% of the sample.

V trim: 2 bases; J trim: 2 bases; unmatched bases: 5. CDR1 SGHRS and CDR2 YFSETQ were looked up in the germline V gene. Including cysteine and phenylalanine, the CDR3 has 15 amino acids. The retained sequence is limited to the CDR3, 45 bases, with the frame set at the first base. Beyond this particular receptor, the publication reports: In vitro tests confirmed that a few of the cytomegalovirus-associated TCR beta chains recognize cytomegalovirus antigens. HLA typing was unavailable for some donors at each locus, so association tests used only the typed subset. Immune exposure information for the cohort was limited to CMV serostatus. A later genetic analysis associated a missense DCLRE1C variant with V-gene and J-gene trimming of TCR beta chains, and an independent cohort replicated the association. Only TCR beta chains were sequenced in this cohort, and the absence of alpha or paired-chain data limited detectable features. A further reported finding was that TCR beta sequences accurately predicted the HLA-A and HLA-B alleles for most subjects in the first cohort. Because counts were too low, 15 or so rarely observed V segments, including chromosome 9 orphons, were excluded from the earlier analysis of about 500 of the donors. A total of about 180 TCR beta chains were listed by the study as associated with cytomegalovirus. A later analysis found that TCR association rates varied across HLA loci, with DRB1 alleles showing the most associated TCRs and HLA-C alleles the fewest. Some IMGT-functional V segments, including TRBV6-2 and TRBV6-3, could not be told apart with the 87-base-pair reads, so those segments were excluded. In an earlier analysis of roughly 560 of the donors, most TCR beta V segments were observed in productive rearrangements about 87% or about 30% of the time, broadly matching IMGT annotations. The sequencing pipeline was judged likely to have produced a cluster of highly shared sequence variants as a technical artifact. Linkage disequilibrium might explain the correlated functional status among segregating V segments, but an unknown experimental factor could not be excluded. Roughly uniform sequencing depth across donors was assumed in presence/absence analyses, although this assumption may not hold. It was suggested by the authors that the approach could potentially be generalized to other disease states and immunological phenotypes. In a later analysis, some 18,000 TCR beta sequences were associated with specific HLA alleles at a false discovery rate of 0.05. The classifier was reported to diagnose cytomegalovirus status with high specificity and sensitivity in both the original and validation cohorts. While some public TCRs were present in many individuals, most TCR sequences turned up only very rarely across donors. A later analysis found that HLA-associated TCR beta chains were more clonally expanded and had lower generation probabilities than equally common non-associated chains. According to a later analysis, most CMV-associated TCR beta chains appeared to be HLA-restricted, and the HLA associations seemed to be driven largely by CMV exposure. In a later genetic analysis, fewer N-insertions in productive TCRs were reported among donors in an Asian-associated ancestry cluster than the approximately 710-donor mean. A later analysis reported that several top co-occurrence clusters appeared linked to parvovirus B19, influenza, CMV and Epstein-Barr virus. Strong co-occurrence of HLA alleles, especially DR and DQ, made assigning TCR associations to individual alleles difficult.

In total, 600 or so healthy bone marrow donors made up the cohort. At the time of sampling, every cohort member was nominally healthy, though immune exposures that went unrecorded were likely present. The donor tested CMV seronegative, placing the donor among the 350 to 400 seronegative members of the cohort. A peripheral blood sample was collected from each donor, and TCR beta sequencing was performed on peripheral blood mononuclear cells. The Qiagen DNeasy Blood Extraction Kit was used to extract genomic DNA from the blood cell samples. Sequenced sample: PBMCs. Recombination connected TRBV5-1 to TRBJ2-3; TRBD2 matches 7 bases in the middle. This TCR came from a middle-aged man in good health and CMV-seronegative. The CDR3 region: CASSLPGLNTDTQYF. The base sequence is TGCGCCAGCAGCTTACCGGGACTAAACACAGATACGCAGTATTTT.